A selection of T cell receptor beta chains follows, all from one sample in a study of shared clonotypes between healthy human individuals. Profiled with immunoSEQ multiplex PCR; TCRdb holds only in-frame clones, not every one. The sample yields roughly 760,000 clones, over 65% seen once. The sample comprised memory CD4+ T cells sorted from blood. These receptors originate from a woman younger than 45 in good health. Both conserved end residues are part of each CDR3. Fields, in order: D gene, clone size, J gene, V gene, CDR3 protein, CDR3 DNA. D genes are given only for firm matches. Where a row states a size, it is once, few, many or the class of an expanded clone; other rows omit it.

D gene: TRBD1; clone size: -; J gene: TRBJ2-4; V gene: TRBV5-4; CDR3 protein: CASSLGGTGGAENIQYF; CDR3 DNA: TGTGCCAGCAGCTTGGGGGGAACAGGGGGCGCTGAAAACATTCAGTACTTC
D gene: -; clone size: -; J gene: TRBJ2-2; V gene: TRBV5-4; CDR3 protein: CASSLDLPGLTGELFF; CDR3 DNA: TGTGCCAGCAGCTTGGACCTCCCGGGACTCACCGGGGAGCTGTTTTTT
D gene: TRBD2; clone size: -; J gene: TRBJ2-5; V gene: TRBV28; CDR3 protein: CASSLPYGTSGSMETQYF; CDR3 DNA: TGTGCCAGCAGTTTGCCCTACGGGACTAGCGGGAGTATGGAGACCCAGTACTTC
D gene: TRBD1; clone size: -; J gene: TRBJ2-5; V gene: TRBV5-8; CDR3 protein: CASSLEGTGAMKETQYF; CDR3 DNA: TGTGCCAGCAGCTTGGAAGGGACAGGGGCTATGAAAGAGACCCAGTACTTC
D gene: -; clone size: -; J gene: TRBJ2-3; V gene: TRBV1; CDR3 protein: CTSSQGDPLRAASTDTQYF; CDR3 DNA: TGCACCAGCAGCCAAGGGGACCCCCTACGAGCGGCTAGCACAGATACGCAGTATTTT
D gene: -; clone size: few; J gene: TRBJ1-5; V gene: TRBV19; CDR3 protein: CASQSNRISNQPQHF; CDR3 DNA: TGTGCCAGTCAATCCAACAGGATAAGTAATCAGCCCCAGCATTTT
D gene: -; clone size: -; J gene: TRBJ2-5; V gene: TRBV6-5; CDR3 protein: CASRGAQEGETQYF; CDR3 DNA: TGTGCCAGCAGGGGGGCTCAGGAGGGAGAGACCCAGTACTTC
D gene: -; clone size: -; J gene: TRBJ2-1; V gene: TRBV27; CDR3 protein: CASSLDTGAYNEQFF; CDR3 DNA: TGTGCCAGCAGTTTAGACACCGGAGCCTACAATGAGCAGTTCTTC
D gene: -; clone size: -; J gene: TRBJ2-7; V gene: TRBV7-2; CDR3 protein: CASSLGRYEQYF; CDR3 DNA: TGTGCCAGCAGCTTAGGGAGGTACGAGCAGTACTTC
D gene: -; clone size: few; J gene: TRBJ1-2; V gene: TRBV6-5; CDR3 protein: CASVDIQYGYTF; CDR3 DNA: TGTGCCAGCGTGGACATTCAGTATGGCTACACCTTC
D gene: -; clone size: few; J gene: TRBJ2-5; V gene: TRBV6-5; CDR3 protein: CASSYFGTGKGETQYF; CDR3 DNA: TGTGCCAGCAGTTACTTTGGTACAGGGAAGGGAGAGACCCAGTACTTC
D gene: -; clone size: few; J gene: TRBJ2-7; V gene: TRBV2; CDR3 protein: CASRDNSYEQYF; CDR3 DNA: TGTGCCAGTCGGGACAACTCCTACGAGCAGTACTTC
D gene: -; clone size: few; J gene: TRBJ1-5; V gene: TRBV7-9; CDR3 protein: CASSPTDSNDQPQHF; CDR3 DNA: TGTGCCAGCAGCCCGACGGACAGTAATGATCAGCCCCAGCATTTT
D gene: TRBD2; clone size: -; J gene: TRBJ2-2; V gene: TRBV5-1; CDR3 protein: CASSLVISGRLRTTGELFF; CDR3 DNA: TGCGCCAGCAGCTTGGTCATTAGCGGGAGGCTACGGACCACCGGGGAGCTGTTTTTT
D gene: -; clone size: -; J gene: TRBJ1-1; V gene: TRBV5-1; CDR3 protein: CASSPRVANTEAFF; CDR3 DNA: TGCGCCAGCAGCCCTCGGGTAGCGAACACTGAAGCTTTCTTT
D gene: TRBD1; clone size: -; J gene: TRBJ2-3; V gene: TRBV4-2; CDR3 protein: CASSQGQGRTDTQYF; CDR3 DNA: TGTGCCAGCAGCCAAGGACAGGGTCGCACAGATACGCAGTATTTT
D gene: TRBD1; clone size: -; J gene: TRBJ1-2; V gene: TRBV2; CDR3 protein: CASSLDRGNYGYTF; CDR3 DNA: TGTGCCAGCAGTCTAGACAGGGGGAACTATGGCTACACCTTC
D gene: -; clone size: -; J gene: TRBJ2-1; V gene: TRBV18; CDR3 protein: CASSREGGPGGGEQFF; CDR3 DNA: TGTGCCAGCTCACGAGAGGGAGGACCCGGAGGGGGTGAGCAGTTCTTC
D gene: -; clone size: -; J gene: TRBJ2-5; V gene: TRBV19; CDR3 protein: CASSNAGQETQYF; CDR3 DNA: TGTGCCAGTAGTAACGCGGGGCAAGAGACCCAGTACTTC
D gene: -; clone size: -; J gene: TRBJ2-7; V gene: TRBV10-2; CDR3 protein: CASSDWGRNPYEQYF; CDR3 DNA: TGCGCCAGCAGTGATTGGGGGAGGAACCCCTACGAGCAGTACTTC
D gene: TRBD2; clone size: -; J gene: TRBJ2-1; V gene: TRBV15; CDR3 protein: CATSGWTSGEYNEQFF; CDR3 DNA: TGTGCCACCAGCGGCTGGACTAGCGGGGAGTACAATGAGCAGTTCTTC
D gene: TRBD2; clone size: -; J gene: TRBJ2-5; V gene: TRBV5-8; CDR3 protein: CASSFEGRGGPQYF; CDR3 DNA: TGTGCCAGCAGCTTTGAAGGACGCGGGGGTCCCCAGTACTTC
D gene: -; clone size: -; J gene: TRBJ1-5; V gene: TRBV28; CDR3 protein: CASNPRTALNQPQHF; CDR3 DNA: TGTGCCAGCAATCCGAGGACAGCGCTTAATCAGCCCCAGCATTTT
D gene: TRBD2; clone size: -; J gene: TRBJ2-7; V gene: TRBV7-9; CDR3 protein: CASSLGTSGSSYEQYF; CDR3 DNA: TGTGCCAGCAGCCTGGGGACTAGCGGGAGCTCCTACGAGCAGTACTTC
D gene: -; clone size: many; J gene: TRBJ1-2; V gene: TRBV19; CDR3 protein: CASSTGVENYGYTF; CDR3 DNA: TGTGCCAGTAGCACTGGGGTAGAGAACTATGGCTACACCTTC
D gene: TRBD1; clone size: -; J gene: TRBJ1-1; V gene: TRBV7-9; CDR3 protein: CASSYDRGPAFF; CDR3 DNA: TGTGCCAGCAGCTATGACAGGGGGCCGGCTTTCTTT
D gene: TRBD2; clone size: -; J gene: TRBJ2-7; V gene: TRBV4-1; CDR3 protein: CASSQVGGRRREAPYEQYF; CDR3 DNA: TGCGCCAGCAGCCAAGTGGGAGGACGCCGGCGGGAGGCTCCCTACGAGCAGTACTTC
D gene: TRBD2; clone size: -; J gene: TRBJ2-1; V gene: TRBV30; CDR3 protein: CAWREGDPAGVHSYNEQFF; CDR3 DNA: TGTGCCTGGAGGGAAGGGGATCCAGCGGGGGTCCACTCCTACAATGAGCAGTTCTTC
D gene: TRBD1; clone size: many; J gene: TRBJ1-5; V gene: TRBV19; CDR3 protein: CASSVWDSSNQPQHF; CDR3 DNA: TGTGCCAGTAGTGTCTGGGACAGTAGCAATCAGCCCCAGCATTTT
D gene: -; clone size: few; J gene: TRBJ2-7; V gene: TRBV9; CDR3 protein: CASSVTASYEQYF; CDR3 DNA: TGTGCCAGCAGCGTCACTGCATCCTACGAGCAGTACTTC
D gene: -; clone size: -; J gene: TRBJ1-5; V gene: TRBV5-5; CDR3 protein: CASSPLTVSDSNQPQHF; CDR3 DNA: TGTGCCAGCAGCCCCCTGACAGTAAGCGATAGCAATCAGCCCCAGCATTTT
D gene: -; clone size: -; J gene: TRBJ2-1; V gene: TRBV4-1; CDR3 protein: CASSQEQAYNEQFF; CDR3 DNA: TGCGCCAGCAGCCAAGAACAGGCTTACAATGAGCAGTTCTTC
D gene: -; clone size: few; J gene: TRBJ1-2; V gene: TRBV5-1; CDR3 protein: CASSPTGIQYGYTF; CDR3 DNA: TGCGCCAGCAGCCCGACAGGAATCCAATATGGCTACACCTTC
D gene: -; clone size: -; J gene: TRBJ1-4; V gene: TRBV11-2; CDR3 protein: CASSPEQVREKLFF; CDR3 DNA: TGTGCCAGCAGCCCTGAGCAGGTACGGGAAAAACTGTTTTTT
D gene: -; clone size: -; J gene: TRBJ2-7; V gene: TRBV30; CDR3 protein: CAWRRGSSYEQYF; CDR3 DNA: TGTGCCTGGAGGCGCGGTAGCAGTTACGAGCAGTACTTC
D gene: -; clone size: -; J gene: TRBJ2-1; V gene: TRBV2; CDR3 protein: CASRTTGPPTREQFF; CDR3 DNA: TGTGCCAGCCGGACCACGGGACCTCCGACCAGGGAGCAGTTCTTC
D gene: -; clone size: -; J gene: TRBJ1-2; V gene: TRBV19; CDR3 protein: CASSPQGKTNYGYTF; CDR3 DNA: TGTGCCAGTAGTCCGCAGGGAAAGACTAACTATGGCTACACCTTC
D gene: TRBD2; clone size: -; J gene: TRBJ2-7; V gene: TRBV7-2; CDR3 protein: CASSLTSGTSYEQYF; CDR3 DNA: TGTGCCAGCAGCTTAACTAGCGGGACTTCCTACGAGCAGTACTTC
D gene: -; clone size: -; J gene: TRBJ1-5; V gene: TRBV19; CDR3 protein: CATNIPRHSNQPQHF; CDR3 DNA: TGTGCCACCAACATTCCGCGACATAGCAATCAGCCCCAGCATTTT
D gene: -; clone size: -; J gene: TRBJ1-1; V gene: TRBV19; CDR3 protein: CASSMFGAYTEAFF; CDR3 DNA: TGTGCCAGTAGTATGTTCGGCGCCTACACTGAAGCTTTCTTT
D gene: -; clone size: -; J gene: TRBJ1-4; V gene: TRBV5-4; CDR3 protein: CASSPRGTNEKLFF; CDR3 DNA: TGTGCCAGCAGCCCGAGGGGCACTAATGAAAAACTGTTTTTT
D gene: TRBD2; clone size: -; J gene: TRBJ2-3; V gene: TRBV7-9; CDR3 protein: CASSLGTSAWGDTQYF; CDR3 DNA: TGTGCCAGCAGCTTAGGGACTAGCGCCTGGGGAGATACGCAGTATTTT
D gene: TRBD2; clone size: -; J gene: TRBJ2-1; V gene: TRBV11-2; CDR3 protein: CASSPSGRSHNEQFF; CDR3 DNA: TGTGCCAGCAGCCCTAGCGGGAGGAGTCACAATGAGCAGTTCTTC
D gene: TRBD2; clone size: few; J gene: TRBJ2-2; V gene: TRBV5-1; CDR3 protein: CASSGVTSGNTGELFF; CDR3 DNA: TGCGCCAGCAGCGGCGTGACTAGCGGGAACACCGGGGAGCTGTTTTTT
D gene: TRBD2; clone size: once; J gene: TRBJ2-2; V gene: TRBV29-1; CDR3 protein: CSSRAGLNTGELFF; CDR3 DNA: TGCAGCTCCCGAGCGGGGCTAAACACCGGGGAGCTGTTTTTT
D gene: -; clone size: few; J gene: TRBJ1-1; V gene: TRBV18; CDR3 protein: CASSSTANTEAFF; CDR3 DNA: TGTGCCAGCTCTTCGACAGCGAACACTGAAGCTTTCTTT
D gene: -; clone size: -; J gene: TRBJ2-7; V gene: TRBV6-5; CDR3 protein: CASSYSIVEGADEQYF; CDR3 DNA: TGTGCCAGCAGTTACTCGATTGTCGAGGGCGCGGACGAGCAGTACTTC
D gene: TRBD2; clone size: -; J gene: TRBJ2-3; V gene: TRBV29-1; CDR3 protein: CSVEDLSGRGTDTQYF; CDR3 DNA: TGCAGCGTTGAAGATTTGAGCGGGAGAGGCACAGATACGCAGTATTTT
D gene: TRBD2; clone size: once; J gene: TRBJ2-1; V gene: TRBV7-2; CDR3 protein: CASSPPFGRGNEQFF; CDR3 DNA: TGTGCCAGCAGCCCCCCCTTCGGGAGGGGCAATGAGCAGTTCTTC
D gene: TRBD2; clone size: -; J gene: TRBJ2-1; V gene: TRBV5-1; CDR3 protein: CASRLAGDEQFF; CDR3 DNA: TGCGCCAGTAGACTAGCGGGTGATGAGCAGTTCTTC